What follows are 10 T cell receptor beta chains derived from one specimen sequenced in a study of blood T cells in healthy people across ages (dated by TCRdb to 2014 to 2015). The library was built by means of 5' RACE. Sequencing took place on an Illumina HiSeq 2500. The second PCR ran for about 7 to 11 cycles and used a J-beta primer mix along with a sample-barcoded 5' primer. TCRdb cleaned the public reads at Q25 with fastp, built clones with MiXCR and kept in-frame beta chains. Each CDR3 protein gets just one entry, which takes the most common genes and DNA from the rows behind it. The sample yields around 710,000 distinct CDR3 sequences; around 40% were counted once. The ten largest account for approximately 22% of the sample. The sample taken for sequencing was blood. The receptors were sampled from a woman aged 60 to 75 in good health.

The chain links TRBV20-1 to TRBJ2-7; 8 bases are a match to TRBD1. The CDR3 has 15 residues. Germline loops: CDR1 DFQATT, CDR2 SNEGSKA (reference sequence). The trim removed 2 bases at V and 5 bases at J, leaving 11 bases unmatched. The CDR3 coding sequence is TGCAGTGCTAGATCGCTTCAGGTGGACAGGGACGAGCAGTACTTC. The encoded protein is CSARSLQVDRDEQYF.

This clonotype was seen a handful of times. CDR3 amino acids: CASSFLDRSYNEQFF. The CDR3 DNA is TGTGCCAGCAGCTTCTTGGACAGGAGCTACAATGAGCAGTTCTTC. This chain connects TRBV5-6 to TRBJ2-1; TRBD1 aligns across 7 bases. This CDR3 contains 15 residues. Germline loops: CDR1 SGHDT, CDR2 YYEEEE. Germline trimming cut 2 bases from V and 3 bases from J; bases unmatched to any gene: 5.

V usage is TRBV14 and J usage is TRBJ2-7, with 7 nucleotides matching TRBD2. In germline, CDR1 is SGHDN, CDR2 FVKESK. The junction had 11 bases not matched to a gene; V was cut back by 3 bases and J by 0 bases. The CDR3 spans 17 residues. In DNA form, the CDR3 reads TGTGCCAGCAGCCAGTTAGCGGGTCTTCCCAGCTCCTACGAGCAGTACTTC. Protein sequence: CASSQLAGLPSSYEQYF.

CDR3 in DNA: TGTGCCAGCAGTCCCACGGCAGGCACTGAAGCTTTCTTT. It is translated as CASSPTAGTEAFF. V gene TRBV12-3 or TRBV12-4 combines with J gene TRBJ1-1; no reliable D call. The CDR3 sequence is 13 residues long. V was clipped by 5 bases and J by 4 bases, with 11 bases between them.

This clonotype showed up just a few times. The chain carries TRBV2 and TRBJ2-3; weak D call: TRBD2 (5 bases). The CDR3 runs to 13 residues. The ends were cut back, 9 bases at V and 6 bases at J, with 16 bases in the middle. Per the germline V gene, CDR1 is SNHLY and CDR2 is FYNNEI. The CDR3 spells CARGASGVDTQYF. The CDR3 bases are TGTGCCAGAGGAGCCAGCGGCGTTGATACGCAGTATTTT.

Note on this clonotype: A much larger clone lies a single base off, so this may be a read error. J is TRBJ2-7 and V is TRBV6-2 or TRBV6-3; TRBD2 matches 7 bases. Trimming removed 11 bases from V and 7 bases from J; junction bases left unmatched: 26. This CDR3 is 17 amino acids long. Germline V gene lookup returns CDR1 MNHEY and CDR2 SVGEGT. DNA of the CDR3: TGTGCCGGCACCCACCAGGTCCGGGGGGAACTAAGGAGGGAGCAGTACTTC. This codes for CAGTHQVRGELRREQYF.

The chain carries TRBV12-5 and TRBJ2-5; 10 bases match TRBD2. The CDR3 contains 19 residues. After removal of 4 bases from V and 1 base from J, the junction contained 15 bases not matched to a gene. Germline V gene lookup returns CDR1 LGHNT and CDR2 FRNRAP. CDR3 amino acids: CASGWTPNLAGGFQETQYF. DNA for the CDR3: TGTGCTAGTGGTTGGACCCCCAATTTAGCGGGAGGATTCCAAGAGACCCAGTACTTC.

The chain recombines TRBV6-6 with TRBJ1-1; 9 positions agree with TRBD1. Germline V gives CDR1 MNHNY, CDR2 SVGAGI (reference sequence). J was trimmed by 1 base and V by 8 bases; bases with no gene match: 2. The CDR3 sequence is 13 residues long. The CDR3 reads CASVDRGNTEAFF. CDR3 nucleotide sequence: TGTGCCAGCGTGGACAGGGGGAACACTGAAGCTTTCTTT.

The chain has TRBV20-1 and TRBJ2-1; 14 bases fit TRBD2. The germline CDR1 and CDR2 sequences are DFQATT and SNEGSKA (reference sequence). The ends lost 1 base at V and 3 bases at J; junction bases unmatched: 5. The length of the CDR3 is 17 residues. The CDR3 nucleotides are TGCAGTGCTAGAGGGAGCGGGACTAGCGGGAGCTACAATGAGCAGTTCTTC. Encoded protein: CSARGSGTSGSYNEQFF.

The CDR3: CSVARTSKGYTF. The CDR3 DNA follows: TGCAGCGTCGCCAGGACCTCAAAAGGCTACACCTTC. J is TRBJ1-2 and V is TRBV29-1; D not certain. The ends were cut back, 6 bases at V and 8 bases at J, with 16 bases in the middle. Germline V gene data show CDR1 as SQVTM and CDR2 as ANQGSEA. The CDR3 length is 12 residues.